The T cell receptor (beta chain) described here comes from a study of blood T cell repertoires in COVID-19. The wider study: COVID-19 samples, acute and convalescent, were from the United States, Italy and Spain. T cells, B-cell-depleted T cells, or PBMCs provided the cDNA or gDNA that served as material.

CDR3 length: 15 amino acids. The germline V and J ends were trimmed by 8 bases and 2 bases, with 16 bases remaining between them. Germline V gene sequence: CDR1 MNHEY, CDR2 SVGAGI. In the source study's methods: Reference gene primer amplification in the assay estimated nucleated cell counts. Sequencing used immunoSEQ multiplex PCR; TCRdb keeps in-frame clones, though not all of them. The DNA gave D and trimming, while V, J and clone size come from that table. The table has some 170,000 clones, about nine tenths seen once. This chain uses TRBV6-5 with TRBJ2-1; TRBD2 might be the D (5 bases). The receptor was isolated from a man aged 55 to 70 with active or convalescent COVID-19. Sequencing was done on a sample of peripheral blood. Here the CDR3 DNA reads TGTGCCAGCTCCCCAGCGACCGGGGCCTACAATGAGCAGTTCTTC. Its protein product is CASSPATGAYNEQFF.